This T cell receptor beta chain was documented in a study of spatial heterogeneity in lung cancer. Background on the study: Sequence detection consistently recorded a greater number of beta-chain than alpha-chain sequences. The study, taken as a whole, reports: Blood showed ubiquitous tumor TCRs more often at resection than at routine follow-up.

MiXCR, applied by TCRdb to the 5' RACE reads, yields one record per CDR3 protein. The sample lists 30,000 to 45,000 distinct CDR3 sequences; roughly 5.6% were seen once. This clonotype showed up many times. The antigen is undetermined. The CDR3 runs 17 residues. Germline values: CDR1 MNHEY, CDR2 SVGAGI. V was pared by 5 bases and J by 0 bases, with 6 bases of the junction left unmatched. The time point: sample taken at primary tumor resection. Whole RNA, which was extracted from tumor, nontumor lung tissue or frozen PBMC, was sequenced without any cell sorting. The cohort: approximately 66 early-stage, untreated non-small cell lung cancer patients.

This chain links TRBV6-5 with TRBJ2-1; TRBD2 aligns across 11 bases. This TCR was sampled from a female donor with early-stage non-small cell lung cancer. This specimen consisted of PBMCs, obtained at surgery. CDR3 sequence reads: CASSPGLAALSYNEQFF. The CDR3 DNA follows: TGTGCCAGCAGTCCGGGACTAGCGGCCCTCTCCTACAATGAGCAGTTCTTC.